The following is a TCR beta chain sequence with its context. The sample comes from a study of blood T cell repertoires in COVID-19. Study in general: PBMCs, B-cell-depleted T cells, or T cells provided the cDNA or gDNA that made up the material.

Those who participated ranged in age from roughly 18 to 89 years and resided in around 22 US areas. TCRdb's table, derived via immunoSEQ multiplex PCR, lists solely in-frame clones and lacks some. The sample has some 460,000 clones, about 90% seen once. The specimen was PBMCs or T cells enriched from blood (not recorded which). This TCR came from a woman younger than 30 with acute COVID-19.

The CDR3 loop is CASSPQSGGRYNEQFF. CDR3 coding DNA: TGTGCCAGCAGCCCACAAAGCGGGGGGCGTTACAATGAGCAGTTCTTC. The rearrangement uses TRBV7-9 and TRBJ2-1; 9 bases map to TRBD2. The CDR3 covers 16 residues. The germline V gene encodes CDR1 SEHNR and CDR2 FQNEAQ (reference sequence). The J segment lost 4 bases and the V segment lost 5 bases, leaving 9 bases of the junction unmatched.